This entry lists 30 T cell receptor beta chains sequenced from one sample in a study of immune evolution from preneoplasia to lung adenocarcinoma. The repertoire was sequenced with immunoSEQ multiplex PCR; TCRdb's copy has only in-frame clones and lacks some. The top ten clones hold approximately 5.9% of a sample with some 4,200 clones, 81% of them seen once. Sequenced input: FFPE adjacent normal lung tissue. Every receptor here comes from a person aged 65-85 years with lung adenocarcinoma.

The chain has TRBV28 and TRBJ2-1; TRBD2 agrees at 8 bases. CDR1 and CDR2 from the germline V gene are MDHEN and SYDVKM. CDR3 length: 16 residues. V was clipped by 4 bases and J by 2 bases; unmatched bases: 7. The CDR3 DNA reads TGTGCCAGCAGTTCCCTGACTAGCGAGGCCTACAATGAGCAGTTCTTC. This codes for CASSSLTSEAYNEQFF.

The chain joins TRBV6-6 to TRBJ2-1; 10 nucleotides line up with TRBD2. The V gene end was trimmed by 5 bases and the J gene end by 7 bases; junction bases not matched to a gene: 8. CDR3 length equals 15 residues. The germline V gene has CDR1 MNHNY and CDR2 SVGAGI (reference sequence). CDR3 protein: CASSNLAGEVNEQFF. CDR3 nucleotides: TGTGCCAGCAGTAATCTAGCGGGAGAGGTAAATGAGCAGTTCTTC.

This clone was picked up a small number of times. The rearrangement joins TRBV4-1 to TRBJ1-1, with D possibly being TRBD1 (5 bases). Germline V lookup: CDR1 MGHRA, CDR2 YSYEKL. The CDR3 consists of 16 residues. Between the trimmed V and J ends, which lost 0 bases and 0 bases, there was a span of 11 bases. CDR3 DNA: TGCGCCAGCAGCCAAGATAGGTACAGGTTGAACACTGAAGCTTTCTTT. It codes for CASSQDRYRLNTEAFF.

The CDR3 sequence is CASSPKVGSSYEQYF. The CDR3 DNA sequence: TGTGCCAGCTCACCAAAGGTCGGATCATCCTACGAGCAGTACTTC. The chain joins TRBV18 to TRBJ2-7; D is undetermined. Looked up from germline, CDR1 is KGHSH and CDR2 is LQKENI. The CDR3 is made up of 15 amino acids. Trimming shortened V by 2 bases and J by 1 base, and 12 bases separated the two germline ends.

The V and J genes are TRBV5-4 and TRBJ2-3; 7 bases fit TRBD2. This CDR3 contains 16 residues. V lost 4 bases to trimming and J lost 6 bases; unmatched junction nucleotides: 14. Germline V gene data show CDR1 as SGHNT and CDR2 as YYREEE (reference sequence). The CDR3 loop is CASSRGGLAVLDTQYF. The CDR3, as DNA: TGTGCCAGCAGCCGTGGTGGGCTAGCGGTACTTGATACGCAGTATTTT.

A note on this clone: At one of its ends the junction is not consistent with the germline gene, which may arise from a read error. The chain uses TRBV19 and TRBJ2-7, with 7 bases fitting TRBD1. This CDR3 has 15 amino acids. Germline loops: CDR1 LNHDA, CDR2 SQIVND (reference sequence). CDR3 region: CASSQKPGQTYVQYF. CDR3 nucleotide sequence: TGTGCCAGTAGCCAAAAACCGGGACAGACCTACGTGCAGTACTTC. The full variable domain, completed using reference TRBV19 and TRBJ2-7, is DGGITQSPKYLFRKEGQNVTLSCEQNLNHDAMYWYRQDPGQGLRLIYYSQIVNDFQKGDIAEGYSVSREKKESFPLTVTSAQKNPTAFYLCASSQKPGQTYVQYFGPGTRLTVT.

The chain employs TRBV6-1 and TRBJ2-7, with 9 bases aligning to TRBD1. The V gene end was trimmed by 1 base and the J gene end by 2 bases; junction bases not matched to a gene: 6. This CDR3 spans 16 amino acids. The germline V gene has CDR1 MNHNS and CDR2 SASEGT. CDR3 residues: CASSEGTGDQPYEQYF. The CDR3 region has the DNA TGTGCCAGCAGTGAAGGGACAGGGGACCAGCCCTACGAGCAGTACTTC.

The genes are TRBV11-1 and TRBJ2-1, with 7 bases that match TRBD2. This CDR3 spans 16 amino acids. With 5 bases clipped from V and 6 bases from J, the junction kept 13 bases outside the gene matches. Germline-derived CDR1 and CDR2 are SGHAT and FQDESV (reference sequence). CDR3 in DNA: TGTGCCAGCAGCCCCTTAGCGGGCCCCCCAGGCAATGAGCAGTTCTTC. This codes for CASSPLAGPPGNEQFF.

V usage is TRBV6-6 and J usage is TRBJ1-1; D not resolved. Germline V gene data show CDR1 as MNHNY and CDR2 as SVGAGI (reference sequence). This CDR3 is 16 amino acids long. Deletions cut 2 bases from V and 6 bases from J, with 19 bases between. In nucleotides, the CDR3 is TGTGCCAGCAGTTACAAGTCAGGAGGGCCTACCTCTGAAGCTTTCTTT. Protein: CASSYKSGGPTSEAFF.

The chain uses TRBV4-1 and TRBJ2-5, with 8 bases fitting TRBD1. The CDR3 has 15 residues. Germline assignment: CDR1 MGHRA and CDR2 YSYEKL. J gave up 1 base and V 6 bases, and 7 bases lay outside the gene matches. The CDR3 DNA sequence: TGCGCCAGCAGGAGCGACAGGGGACCCCAAGAGACCCAGTACTTC. It translates to CASRSDRGPQETQYF.

This clone was picked up a small number of times. This chain uses TRBV4-1 with TRBJ1-1, with D uncertain. Germline loops: CDR1 MGHRA, CDR2 YSYEKL. Trimming cost V 1 base and J 10 bases, with 13 bases left between them. The CDR3 totals 13 residues. The CDR3 DNA is TGCGCCAGCAGCCAAGTTACGCCGGCGGGAGCTTTCTTT. It translates to CASSQVTPAGAFF.

The rearrangement joins TRBV27 to TRBJ2-5; D call uncertain. The germline V gene has CDR1 MNHEY and CDR2 SMNVEV (reference sequence). V lost 2 bases and J 4 bases, leaving 5 bases between the germline ends. This CDR3 comprises 12 residues. The CDR3 DNA is TGTGCCAGCAGTTTACCGGGAGAGACCCAGTACTTC. Its protein is CASSLPGETQYF.

The chain joins TRBV30 to TRBJ1-2, with D possibly TRBD1 on 5 matching bases. Germline values: CDR1 GTSNPN, CDR2 SVGIG (reference sequence). The CDR3 sequence is 16 residues long. V dropped 2 bases and J dropped 4 bases, with 20 bases sitting between them. CDR3 bases: TGTGCCTGGAGTTCAACGCCCCCGGGACCCAGCTATGGCTACACCTTC. It specifies CAWSSTPPGPSYGYTF.

This clone was found a few times. The chain has TRBV6-6 and TRBJ1-5; D gene ambiguous. Germline V gene data show CDR1 as MNHNY and CDR2 as SVGAGI (reference sequence). V was pared by 4 bases and J by 7 bases, with 17 bases between. The CDR3 spans 15 residues. This CDR3 reads CASSLDRAISQPQHF. In nucleotides, the CDR3 is TGTGCCAGCAGTTTGGACCGGGCCATTTCCCAGCCCCAGCATTTT.

This clone was counted a few times. V and J are TRBV30 and TRBJ2-7; D is perhaps TRBD2 (5 bases). This CDR3 comprises 15 residues. CDR1 is GTSNPN and CDR2 is SVGIG in the germline V gene (reference sequence). V was cut by 0 bases and J by 0 bases, with 12 bases left in between. CDR3: CAWSVLGSGSYEQYF. Here the CDR3 DNA reads TGTGCCTGGAGTGTACTAGGCTCAGGCTCCTACGAGCAGTACTTC.

The chain links TRBV11-2 to TRBJ1-2; D is undetermined. The CDR3 spans 15 residues. Between the trimmed V and J ends, which lost 2 bases and 0 bases, there was a span of 10 bases. CDR1 SGHAT and CDR2 FQNNGV come from the germline V gene. This CDR3 is CASSLTPLANYGYTF. CDR3 DNA: TGTGCCAGCAGCTTAACACCCCTCGCTAACTATGGCTACACCTTC.

V is TRBV5-1 and J is TRBJ1-4, with D possibly being TRBD1 (6 bases). The CDR3 loop spans 14 amino acids. Germline V gene data show CDR1 as SGHRS and CDR2 as YFSETQ. Trimming stripped 1 base from V and 4 bases from J, with 8 bases between. The CDR3 here is CASSLRGFNEKLFF. The DNA for the CDR3 is TGCGCCAGCAGCTTGAGGGGGTTTAATGAAAAACTGTTTTTT.

The chain has TRBV4-2 and TRBJ1-5; 9 bases are a match to TRBD1. The CDR3 contains 16 residues. V trimming: 3 bases; J trimming: 5 bases; junction bases outside the gene matches: 8. Germline-derived CDR1 and CDR2 are LGHNA and YNFKEQ. The CDR3 loop reads CASSQTTGGEYQPQHF. In nucleotides, the CDR3 is TGTGCCAGCAGCCAGACTACAGGGGGCGAGTATCAGCCCCAGCATTTT.

The chain employs TRBV29-1 and TRBJ2-5; 7 bases line up with TRBD1. V dropped 5 bases and J dropped 5; count of bases not matched to a gene: 11. CDR3 length: 14 residues. Germline V gene data show CDR1 as SQVTM and CDR2 as ANQGSEA. DNA for the CDR3: TGCAGCGTTTCTAGTTTGACAGGGCTGGAGACCCAGTACTTC. Translating gives CSVSSLTGLETQYF.

The CDR3 bases are TGTGCCAGCAGCCGAACAGGGGCAGATACGCAGTATTTT. Its protein product is CASSRTGADTQYF. The rearrangement links TRBV14 to TRBJ2-3, with 7 bases that match TRBD1. J lost 4 bases, V lost 4 bases, and 2 bases had no gene match. CDR1 is SGHDN, CDR2 FVKESK, per germline. The CDR3 runs 13 residues.

The rearrangement joins TRBV5-1 to TRBJ2-7, with D possibly matching TRBD1 (6 bases). This CDR3 is built from 17 residues. V gave up 5 bases and J gave up 7 bases, with 28 bases separating them. Germline assignment: CDR1 SGHRS and CDR2 YFSETQ. CDR3 coding DNA: TGCGCCAGCAGGGTTGGCCCTGGACAGAGACCAGCCGAAGAGCAGTACTTC. It specifies CASRVGPGQRPAEEQYF.

The chain combines TRBV12-5 with TRBJ1-3; D might be TRBD1 (5 bases). V was pared by 6 bases and J by 4 bases, with 7 bases between. CDR1 LGHNT and CDR2 FRNRAP come from the germline V gene. The CDR3 contains 12 residues. CDR3 nucleotide sequence: TGTGCTAGTGGGCAGGGAGGAAACACCATATATTTT. This encodes CASGQGGNTIYF.

The genes are TRBV2 and TRBJ2-3; D remains ambiguous. CDR1 and CDR2 from the germline V gene are SNHLY and FYNNEI. Trimming pared 1 base from V and 7 bases from J, leaving 6 bases between. This CDR3 is built from 12 residues. The CDR3 nucleotides read TGTGCCAGCAGTGAAGTCGGCTATACGCAGTATTTT. Translation: CASSEVGYTQYF. Drawing the rest from reference TRBV2 and TRBJ2-3, the complete variable domain is EPEVTQTPSHQVTQMGQEVILRCVPISNHLYFYWYRQILGQKVEFLVSFYNNEISEKSEIFDDQFSVERPDGSNFTLKIRSTKLEDSAMYFCASSEVGYTQYFGPGTRLTVL.

This clone was seen more than once but under ten times. The chain combines TRBV19 with TRBJ1-2; 7 nucleotides line up with TRBD1. CDR1 and CDR2 from the germline V gene are LNHDA and SQIVND (reference sequence). Germline trimming cut 4 bases from V and 5 bases from J; bases unmatched to any gene: 16. This CDR3 is 17 amino acids long. As DNA, the CDR3 is TGTGCCAGTAGTACCCCCCGACAGGGCCATATTTATTATGGCTACACCTTC. This translates into CASSTPRQGHIYYGYTF.

J is TRBJ2-7 and V is TRBV7-2; D is perhaps TRBD2 (6 bases). CDR3 size: 15 residues. The V and J ends lost 1 base and 2 bases respectively, with 12 bases between them. The germline V gene encodes CDR1 SGHTA and CDR2 FQGNSA. The CDR3 DNA reads as TGTGCCAGCAGCTTAGGCGGGGTGATCACCTACGAGCAGTACTTC. Amino acids: CASSLGGVITYEQYF.

The V call is TRBV28, the J call TRBJ1-4; a weak D match, TRBD1 (5 bases). Germline CDR1 and CDR2: MDHEN and SYDVKM. The V end was cut by 3 bases, the J end by 7 bases, with 18 bases between. The length of the CDR3 is 16 residues. DNA of the CDR3: TGTGCCAGCAGTTTTCCTCAGGGAGGGTGGACTGAAAAACTGTTTTTT. Residues: CASSFPQGGWTEKLFF.

The chain recombines TRBV5-4 with TRBJ2-1; D may correspond to TRBD1 or TRBD2 (5 bases each). This CDR3 has 11 residues. Trimming removed 0 bases from V and 13 bases from J, with 8 bases in between. The V gene's germline CDR1 is SGHNT and CDR2 YYREEE (reference sequence). CDR3: CASSLAGAQFF. CDR3 nucleotides: TGTGCCAGCAGCTTGGCCGGGGCCCAGTTCTTC. The variable domain in full, with the rest retrieved from reference TRBV5-4 and TRBJ2-1, is ETGVTQSPTHLIKTRGQQVTLRCSSQSGHNTVSWYQQALGQGPQFIFQYYREEENGRGNFPPRFSGLQFPNYSSELNVNALELDDSALYLCASSLAGAQFFGPGTRLTVL.

The chain is built from TRBV6-5 and TRBJ1-2; D is perhaps TRBD1 (5 bases). The CDR3 runs to 14 residues. Germline V gene lookup returns CDR1 MNHEY and CDR2 SVGAGI. V was shortened by 10 bases and J by 2 bases, with 17 bases between the two germline ends. The CDR3 region is CATKTAGLNYGYTF. The CDR3 DNA reads TGTGCCACCAAGACAGCAGGACTAAACTATGGCTACACCTTC.

The gene calls are TRBV19 and TRBJ2-6; 7 nucleotides agree with TRBD1. This CDR3 has 17 amino acids. The germline CDR1 and CDR2 sequences are LNHDA and SQIVND (reference sequence). V gave up 4 bases and J gave up 0 bases; unmatched junction bases: 6. This CDR3 is CASSKRDSGSGANVLTF. CDR3 nucleotide sequence: TGTGCCAGTAGTAAACGGGACAGCGGCTCTGGGGCCAACGTCCTGACTTTC.

The chain joins TRBV30 to TRBJ2-7, with 7 bases fitting TRBD1. The CDR3 has 14 amino acids. Germline assignment: CDR1 GTSNPN and CDR2 SVGIG (reference sequence). J was trimmed by 0 bases and V by 4 bases; bases with no gene match: 6. The CDR3 here is CAWIRGTASYEQYF. CDR3 in DNA: TGTGCCTGGATAAGAGGGACAGCCTCCTACGAGCAGTACTTC.